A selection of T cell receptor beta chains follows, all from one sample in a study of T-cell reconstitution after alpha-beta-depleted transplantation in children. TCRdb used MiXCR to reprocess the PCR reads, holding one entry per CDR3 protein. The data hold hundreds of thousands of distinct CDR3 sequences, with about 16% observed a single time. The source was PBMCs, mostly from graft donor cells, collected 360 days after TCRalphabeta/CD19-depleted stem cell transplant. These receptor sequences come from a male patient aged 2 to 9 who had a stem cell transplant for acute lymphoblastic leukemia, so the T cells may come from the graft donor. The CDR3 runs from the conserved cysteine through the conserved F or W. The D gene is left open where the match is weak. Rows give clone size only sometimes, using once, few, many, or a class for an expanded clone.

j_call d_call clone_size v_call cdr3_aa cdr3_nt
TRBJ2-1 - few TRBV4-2 CASSQPPGDEQFF TGTGCCAGCAGCCAACCCCCGGGCGATGAGCAGTTCTTC
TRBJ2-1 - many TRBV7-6 CASSLARWQELHEQFF TGTGCCAGCAGCTTAGCGCGTTGGCAGGAATTGCATGAGCAGTTCTTC
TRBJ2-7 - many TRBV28 CASSSLETSPTYEQYF TGTGCCAGCAGTTCGCTTGAGACTTCCCCCACCTACGAGCAGTACTTC
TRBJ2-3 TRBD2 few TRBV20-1 CSADLAGGPDTQYF TGCAGTGCTGATCTAGCGGGAGGGCCAGATACGCAGTATTTT
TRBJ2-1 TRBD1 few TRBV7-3 CASSPTGDEQFF TGTGCCAGCAGCCCTACAGGGGACGAGCAGTTCTTC
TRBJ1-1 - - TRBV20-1 CSASDGSNTEAFF TGCAGTGCTAGCGACGGTTCCAACACTGAAGCTTTCTTT
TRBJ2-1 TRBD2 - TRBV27 CASSFASGIPSTYNEQFF TGTGCCAGCAGTTTCGCTAGCGGGATCCCCTCGACGTACAATGAGCAGTTCTTC
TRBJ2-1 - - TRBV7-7 CASSLGRGNNEQFF TGTGCTAGCAGCCTGGGACGGGGAAATAATGAGCAGTTCTTC
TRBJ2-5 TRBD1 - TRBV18 CASLRTGALETQYF TGTGCCAGCCTACGGACAGGGGCCCTGGAGACCCAGTACTTC
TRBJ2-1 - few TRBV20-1 CSARRGAYNEQFF TGCAGTGCTAGACGCGGGGCCTACAATGAGCAGTTCTTC
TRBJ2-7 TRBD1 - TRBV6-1 CASRRGGDEQYF TGTGCCAGCAGGAGAGGGGGCGACGAGCAGTACTTC
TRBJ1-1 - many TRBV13 CASSANLNTEAFF TGTGCCAGCAGCGCCAACCTGAACACTGAAGCTTTCTTT
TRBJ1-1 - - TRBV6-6 CASSPTGSPEAFF TGTGCCAGCAGTCCCACAGGGTCTCCTGAAGCTTTCTTT
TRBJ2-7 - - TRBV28 CASTPPGFSYEQYF TGTGCCAGCACCCCGCCCGGGTTCTCCTACGAGCAGTACTTC
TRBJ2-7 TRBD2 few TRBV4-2 CASSPLGTRDTGYEQYF TGTGCCAGCAGCCCCCTCGGGACTAGGGACACGGGATACGAGCAGTACTTC
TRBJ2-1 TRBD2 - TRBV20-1 CSARPQAGATYNEQFF TGCAGTGCTAGGCCCCAGGCGGGAGCTACCTACAATGAGCAGTTCTTC
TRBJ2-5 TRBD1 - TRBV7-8 CASSSRDRQQETQYF TGTGCCAGCAGCTCCCGGGACAGGCAACAAGAGACCCAGTACTTC
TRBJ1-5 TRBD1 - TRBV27 CASSLKGRGRQQPQHF TGTGCCAGCAGTCTGAAGGGAAGGGGGCGTCAGCAGCCCCAGCATTTT
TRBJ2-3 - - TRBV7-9 CASSLRPLDSTDTQYF TGTGCCAGCAGCCTACGCCCTTTGGACAGCACAGATACGCAGTATTTT
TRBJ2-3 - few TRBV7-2 CASSLVLRDHPWSGPDTQYF TGTGCCAGCAGCTTAGTGCTCCGGGACCACCCATGGTCGGGCCCAGATACGCAGTATTTT
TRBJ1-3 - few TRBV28 CASSINAGNTIYF TGTGCCAGCAGTATTAACGCTGGAAACACCATATATTTT
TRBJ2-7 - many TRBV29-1 CSVKAGSYEQYF TGCAGCGTTAAAGCGGGCTCCTACGAGCAGTACTTC
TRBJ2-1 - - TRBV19 CASSIGTGELNEQFF TGTGCCAGTAGTATTGGGACTGGCGAACTCAATGAGCAGTTCTTC
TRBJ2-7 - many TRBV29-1 CSVVEVYEQYF TGCAGCGTTGTCGAGGTGTACGAGCAGTACTTC
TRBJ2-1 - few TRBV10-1 CASSEFAGSSYNEQFF TGCGCCAGCAGTGAGTTCGCAGGGAGCTCCTACAATGAGCAGTTCTTC
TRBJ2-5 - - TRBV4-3 CASSQDRGYQETQYF TGCGCCAGCAGCCAAGACAGGGGATATCAAGAGACCCAGTACTTC
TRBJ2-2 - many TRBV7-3 CASSFFVNTGELFF TGTGCCAGCAGCTTCTTTGTGAACACCGGGGAGCTGTTTTTT